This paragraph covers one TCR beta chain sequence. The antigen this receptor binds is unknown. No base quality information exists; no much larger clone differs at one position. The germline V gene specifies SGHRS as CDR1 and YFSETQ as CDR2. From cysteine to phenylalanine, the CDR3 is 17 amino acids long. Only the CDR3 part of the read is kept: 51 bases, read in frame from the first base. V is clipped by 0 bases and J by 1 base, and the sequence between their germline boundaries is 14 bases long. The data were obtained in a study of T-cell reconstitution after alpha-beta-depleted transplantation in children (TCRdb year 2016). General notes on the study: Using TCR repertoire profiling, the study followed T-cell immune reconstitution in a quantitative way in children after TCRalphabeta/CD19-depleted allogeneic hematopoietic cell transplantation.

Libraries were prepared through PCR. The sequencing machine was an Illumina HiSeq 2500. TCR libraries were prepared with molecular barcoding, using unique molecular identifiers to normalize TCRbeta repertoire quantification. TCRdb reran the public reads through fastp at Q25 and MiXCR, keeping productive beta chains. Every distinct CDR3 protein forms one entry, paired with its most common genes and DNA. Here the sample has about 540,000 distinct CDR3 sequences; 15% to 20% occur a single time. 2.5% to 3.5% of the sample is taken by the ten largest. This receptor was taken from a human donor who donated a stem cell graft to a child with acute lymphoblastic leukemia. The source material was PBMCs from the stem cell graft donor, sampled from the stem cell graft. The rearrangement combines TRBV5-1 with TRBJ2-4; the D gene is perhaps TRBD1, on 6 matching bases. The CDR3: CASSLEARGRAKNIQYF. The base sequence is TGCGCCAGCAGCTTGGAGGCCAGGGGACGGGCCAAAAACATTCAGTACTTC.